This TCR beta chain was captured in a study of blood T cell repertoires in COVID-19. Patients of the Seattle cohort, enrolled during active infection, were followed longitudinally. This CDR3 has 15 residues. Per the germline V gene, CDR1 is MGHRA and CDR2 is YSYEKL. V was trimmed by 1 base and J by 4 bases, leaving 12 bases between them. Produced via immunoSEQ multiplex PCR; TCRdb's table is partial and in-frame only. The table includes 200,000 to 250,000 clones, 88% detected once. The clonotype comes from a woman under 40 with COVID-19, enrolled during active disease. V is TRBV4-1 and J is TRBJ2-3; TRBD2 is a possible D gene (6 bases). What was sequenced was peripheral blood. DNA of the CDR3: TGCGCCAGCAGCCAAGGATCGGGGGTGGCAGATACGCAGTATTTT. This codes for CASSQGSGVADTQYF.